This T cell receptor beta chain was sequenced for a study of siplizumab effects on memory and regulatory T cells. The germline V gene has CDR1 SNHLY and CDR2 FYNNEI. Trimming removed 6 bases at V and 9 bases at J, with 12 bases between. The CDR3 is 11 amino acids. Clones were sequenced by immunoSEQ multiplex PCR, and TCRdb holds only the in-frame ones, with some missing. The top ten hold about 11% of the sample, which has roughly 100,000 clones, 92% seen once. J is TRBJ2-7 and V is TRBV2; D remains ambiguous. Sequencing used non-Treg CD4+ T cells sorted from blood. The clonotype comes from a human donor in good health. This chain's CDR3 is CASRTLGLQYF. As DNA, the CDR3 is TGTGCCAGCAGGACCCTCGGGCTGCAGTACTTC.